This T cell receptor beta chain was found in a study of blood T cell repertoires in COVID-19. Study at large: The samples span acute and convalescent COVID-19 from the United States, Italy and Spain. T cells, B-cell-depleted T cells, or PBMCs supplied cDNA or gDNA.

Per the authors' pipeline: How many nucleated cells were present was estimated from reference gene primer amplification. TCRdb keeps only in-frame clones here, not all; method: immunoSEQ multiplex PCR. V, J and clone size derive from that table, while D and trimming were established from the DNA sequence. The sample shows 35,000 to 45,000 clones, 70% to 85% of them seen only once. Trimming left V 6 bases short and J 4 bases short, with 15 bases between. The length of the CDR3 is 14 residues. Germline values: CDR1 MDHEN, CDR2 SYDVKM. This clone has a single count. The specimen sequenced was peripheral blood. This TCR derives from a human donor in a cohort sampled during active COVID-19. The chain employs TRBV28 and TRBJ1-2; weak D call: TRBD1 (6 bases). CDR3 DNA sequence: TGTGCCAGCAGCCTGACAGGCCCTACCTATGGCTACACCTTC. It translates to CASSLTGPTYGYTF.